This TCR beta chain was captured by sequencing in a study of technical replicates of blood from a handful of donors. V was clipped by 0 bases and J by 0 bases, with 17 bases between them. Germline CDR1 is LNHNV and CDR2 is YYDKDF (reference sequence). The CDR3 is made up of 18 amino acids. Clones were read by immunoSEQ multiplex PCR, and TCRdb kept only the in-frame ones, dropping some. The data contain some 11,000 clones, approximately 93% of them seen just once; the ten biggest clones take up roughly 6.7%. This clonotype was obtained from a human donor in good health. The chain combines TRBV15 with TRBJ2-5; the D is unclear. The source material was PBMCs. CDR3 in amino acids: CATSREVFGAENQETQYF. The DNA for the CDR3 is TGTGCCACCAGCAGAGAAGTGTTCGGCGCGGAAAACCAAGAGACCCAGTACTTC.